Below are 10 T cell receptor beta chains sequenced from a single sample in a study of shared clonotypes between healthy human individuals (dated by TCRdb to about 2020). Library preparation used the immunoSEQ multiplex PCR assay. TCRdb limited this immuneACCESS table to in-frame rearrangements with V and J called. A share of clones is missing; checked studies link under half to unresolved V genes, and the rest is unexplained. This sample comprises around 990,000 clones, approximately 77% of them detected only once. The biggest ten clones account for 0.89% of the sample. The sequenced material came from memory CD4+ T cells from PBMCs. What this sample's cell subset or site label stands for: CD45RA-negative fraction. The receptors come from a man younger than 30 in good health. Some clones in this sample may be carry-over from other donors' samples.

This clone was observed a few times. The rearrangement joins TRBV2 to TRBJ1-2; 7 bases fit TRBD1. J gave up 8 bases and V 4 bases, and 10 bases lay outside the gene matches. Germline loops: CDR1 SNHLY, CDR2 FYNNEI. CDR3 length: 14 amino acids. The CDR3 nucleotides read TGTGCCAGCAGTGGACAGGGAGGAGTAGAGGGCTACACCTTC. This codes for CASSGQGGVEGYTF.

This clone was detected once. The rearrangement joins TRBV9 to TRBJ1-2; 7 bases are a match to TRBD1. V lost 4 bases to trimming and J lost 7 bases; unmatched junction nucleotides: 7. Germline V CDR1 and CDR2: SGDLS, YYNGEE. The CDR3 has 13 amino acids. This CDR3 is CASSPRQGGGYTF. The DNA for the CDR3 is TGTGCCAGCAGCCCGAGACAGGGCGGTGGCTACACCTTC.

Points on this clone: This may be a read error: a much more frequent sequence differs by one nucleotide. The chain carries TRBV10-3 and TRBJ1-2, with D maybe TRBD1 (5 bases). CDR3 length equals 12 residues. The V and J ends lost 10 bases and 5 bases respectively, with 14 bases between them. CDR1 and CDR2 (germline): ENHRY, SYGVKD. The CDR3 protein is CASMGPGYGYTF. CDR3 DNA sequence: TGTGCCAGCATGGGACCAGGGTATGGCTACACCTTC.

This clone was counted many times. This chain joins TRBV19 and TRBJ1-5; D call uncertain. CDR1 and CDR2 (germline): LNHDA, SQIVND (reference sequence). The ends were cut back, 4 bases at V and 0 bases at J, with 7 bases in the middle. The CDR3 runs to 14 residues. CDR3 sequence: CASSTAVSNQPQHF. The CDR3 bases are TGTGCCAGTAGTACCGCAGTTAGCAATCAGCCCCAGCATTTT.

The chain couples TRBV11-1 to TRBJ1-1, with a weak D call TRBD1 (5 bases). Germline CDR1 SGHAT, CDR2 FQDESV (reference sequence). CDR3 length: 14 residues. V lost 8 bases, J lost 4 bases, and 17 bases lay in between. CDR3 DNA: TGTGCCAGCTCCACAGCGGGACGGAGCACTGAAGCTTTCTTT. Translation: CASSTAGRSTEAFF.

The rearrangement joins TRBV5-8 to TRBJ2-5, with D possibly being TRBD2 (6 bases). The germline V gene has CDR1 SGHTS and CDR2 YDEGEE. This CDR3 spans 17 amino acids. V was clipped by 1 base and J by 1 base, with 17 bases between them. The CDR3 region is CASSLHLGVGGQETQYF. CDR3 nucleotide sequence: TGTGCCAGCAGCTTGCATCTCGGGGTGGGAGGCCAAGAGACCCAGTACTTC.

The chain employs TRBV7-8 and TRBJ2-2; the D is unclear. The CDR3 sequence is 18 residues long. Looked up from germline, CDR1 is SGHVS and CDR2 is FQNEAQ. V lost 6 bases and J lost 5, with 25 bases in between. CDR3 region: CASSSLPPLTASTGELFF. CDR3 sequence (DNA): TGTGCCAGCAGTTCCCTCCCCCCGCTGACTGCCTCAACCGGGGAGCTGTTTTTT.

V is TRBV27 and J is TRBJ2-1, with TRBD1 matching over 10 bases. CDR3 length: 16 residues. V lost 6 bases, J lost 10 bases, and 15 bases stayed unmatched. Germline V CDR1 and CDR2: MNHEY, SMNVEV (reference sequence). The chain's CDR3 is CASRRGTGVSGTEQFF. Written as DNA, the CDR3 is TGTGCCAGCAGGCGGGGGACAGGGGTTAGCGGGACAGAGCAGTTCTTC.

V and J are TRBV5-1 and TRBJ2-1; 10 nucleotides agree with TRBD2. V lost 4 bases to trimming and J lost 5 bases; unmatched junction nucleotides: 6. The CDR3 totals 15 residues. Germline V gene sequence: CDR1 SGHRS, CDR2 YFSETQ. The CDR3: CASSRGLATHNEQFF. In DNA form, the CDR3 reads TGCGCCAGCAGCCGGGGACTAGCGACTCACAATGAGCAGTTCTTC.

The chain recombines TRBV28 with TRBJ1-5; no clear D. The CDR3 is 13 residues long. Germline CDR1 reads MDHEN; CDR2 reads SYDVKM. V shed 6 bases and J shed 7 bases, with 13 bases lying between them. The CDR3 region has the DNA TGTGCCAGCAGCAGGCCCGGGGTCCAGCCCCAGCATTTT. Protein product: CASSRPGVQPQHF.